This TCR beta chain comes out of a study of T-cell memory formation after mild COVID-19. This clonotype was counted many times. CDR3 size: 14 residues. Germline-derived CDR1 and CDR2 are LGHDT and YNNKEL (reference sequence). The ends were cut back, 2 bases at V and 1 base at J, with 7 bases in the middle. TCRdb passed the 5' RACE reads through MiXCR, listing each CDR3 protein once. The table lists 30,000 to 40,000 distinct CDR3 sequences, over 10% of them singletons. The chain employs TRBV3-1 and TRBJ2-3, with D possibly matching TRBD2 (5 bases). Specimen: PBMCs or a T cell subset sorted from them (not recorded which). The receptor comes from a man between 18 and 29 years old who had mild COVID-19 (a few samples of this study predate the infection). Cell type and time point are not known. CDR3 amino acids: CASSQIGGTDTQYF. In DNA, the CDR3 is TGTGCCAGCAGCCAAATCGGGGGCACAGATACGCAGTATTTT.